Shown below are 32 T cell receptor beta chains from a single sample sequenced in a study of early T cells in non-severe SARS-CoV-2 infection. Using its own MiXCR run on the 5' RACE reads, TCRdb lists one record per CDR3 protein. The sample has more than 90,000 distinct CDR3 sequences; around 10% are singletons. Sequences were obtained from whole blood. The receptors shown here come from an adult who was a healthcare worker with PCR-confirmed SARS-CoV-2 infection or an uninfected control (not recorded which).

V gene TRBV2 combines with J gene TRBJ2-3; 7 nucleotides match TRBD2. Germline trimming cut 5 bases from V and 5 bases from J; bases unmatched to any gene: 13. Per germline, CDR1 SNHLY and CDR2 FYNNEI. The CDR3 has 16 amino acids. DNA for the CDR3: TGTGCCAGCAGTCCCGCCGGGGCGGGAGCGGAAGATACGCAGTATTTT. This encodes CASSPAGAGAEDTQYF. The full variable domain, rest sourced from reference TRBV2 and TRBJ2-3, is EPEVTQTPSHQVTQMGQEVILRCVPISNHLYFYWYRQILGQKVEFLVSFYNNEISEKSEIFDDQFSVERPDGSNFTLKIRSTKLEDSAMYFCASSPAGAGAEDTQYFGPGTRLTVL.

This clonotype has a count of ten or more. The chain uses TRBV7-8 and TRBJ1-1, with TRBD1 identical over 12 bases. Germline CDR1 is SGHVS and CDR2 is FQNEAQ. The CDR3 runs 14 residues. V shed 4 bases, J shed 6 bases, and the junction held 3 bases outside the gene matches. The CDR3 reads CASSSGQGAAEAFF. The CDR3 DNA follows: TGTGCCAGCAGCTCGGGACAGGGGGCCGCTGAAGCTTTCTTT.

CDR3 nucleotides: TGCGCCAGCAGCTTGGCCGTACAGGGGGCCCCCTACGAGCAGTACTTC. Translating gives CASSLAVQGAPYEQYF. The chain recombines TRBV5-1 with TRBJ2-7, with TRBD1 identical over 9 bases. V gave up 0 bases and J gave up 2 bases; unmatched junction bases: 6. Per germline, CDR1 SGHRS and CDR2 YFSETQ. The CDR3 loop spans 16 amino acids.

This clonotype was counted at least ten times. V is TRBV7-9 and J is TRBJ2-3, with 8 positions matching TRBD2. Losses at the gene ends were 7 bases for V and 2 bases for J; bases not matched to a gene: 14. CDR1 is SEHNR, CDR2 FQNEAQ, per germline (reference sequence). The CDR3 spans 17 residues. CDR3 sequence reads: CASTETGRALVTDTQYF. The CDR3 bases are TGTGCCAGCACCGAGACCGGGAGGGCTTTGGTCACAGATACGCAGTATTTT.

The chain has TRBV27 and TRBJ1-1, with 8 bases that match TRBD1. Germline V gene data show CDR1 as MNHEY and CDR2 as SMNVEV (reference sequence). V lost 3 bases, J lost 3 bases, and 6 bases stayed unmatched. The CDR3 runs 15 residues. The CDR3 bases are TGTGCCAGCAGTTTTGGGCAGGGGGCGTACACTGAAGCTTTCTTT. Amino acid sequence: CASSFGQGAYTEAFF.

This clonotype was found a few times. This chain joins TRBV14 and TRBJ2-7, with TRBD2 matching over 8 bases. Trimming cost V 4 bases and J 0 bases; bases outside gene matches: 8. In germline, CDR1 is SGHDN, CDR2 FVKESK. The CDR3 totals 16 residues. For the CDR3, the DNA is TGTGCCAGCAGCCCCTCCGTGGGGACTAGCTCCTACGAGCAGTACTTC. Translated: CASSPSVGTSSYEQYF.

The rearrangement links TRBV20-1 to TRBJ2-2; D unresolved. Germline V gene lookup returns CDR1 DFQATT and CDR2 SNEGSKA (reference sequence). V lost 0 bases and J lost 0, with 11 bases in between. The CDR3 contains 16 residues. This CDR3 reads CSARDPFTANTGELFF. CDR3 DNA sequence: TGCAGTGCTAGAGATCCTTTTACGGCGAACACCGGGGAGCTGTTTTTT.

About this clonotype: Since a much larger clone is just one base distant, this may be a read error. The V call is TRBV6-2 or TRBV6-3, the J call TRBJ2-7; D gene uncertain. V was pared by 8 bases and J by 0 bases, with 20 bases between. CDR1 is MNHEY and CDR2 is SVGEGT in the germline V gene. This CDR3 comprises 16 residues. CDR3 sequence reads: CASSPGVVFSSYEQYF. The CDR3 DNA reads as TGTGCCAGCTCCCCAGGTGTAGTCTTCAGCTCCTACGAGCAGTACTTC.

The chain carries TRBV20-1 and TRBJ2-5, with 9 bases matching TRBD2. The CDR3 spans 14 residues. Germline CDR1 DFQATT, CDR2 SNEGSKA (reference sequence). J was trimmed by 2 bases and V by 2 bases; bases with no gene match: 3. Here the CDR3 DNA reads TGCAGTGCTAGATCTCTAGCGGGACAAGAGACCCAGTACTTC. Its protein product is CSARSLAGQETQYF.

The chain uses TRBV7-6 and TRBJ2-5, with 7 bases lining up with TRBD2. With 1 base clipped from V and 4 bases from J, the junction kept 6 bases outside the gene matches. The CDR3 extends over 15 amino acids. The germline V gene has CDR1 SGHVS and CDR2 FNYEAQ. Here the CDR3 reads CASSLVGGPLETQYF. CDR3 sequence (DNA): TGTGCCAGCAGCTTAGTGGGAGGGCCTTTAGAGACCCAGTACTTC.

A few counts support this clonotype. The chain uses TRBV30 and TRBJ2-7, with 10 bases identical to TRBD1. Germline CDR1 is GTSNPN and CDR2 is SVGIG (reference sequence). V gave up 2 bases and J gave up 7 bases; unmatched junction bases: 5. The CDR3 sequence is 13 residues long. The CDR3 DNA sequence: TGTGCCTGGAGTCTAGACAGGGGGCGAGAGCAGTACTTC. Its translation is CAWSLDRGREQYF.

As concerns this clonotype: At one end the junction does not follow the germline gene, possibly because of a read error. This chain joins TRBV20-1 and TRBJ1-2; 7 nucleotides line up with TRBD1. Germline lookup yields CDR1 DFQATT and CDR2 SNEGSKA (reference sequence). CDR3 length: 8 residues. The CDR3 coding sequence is TGCAGTGCTGGGGACAGCATGTTC. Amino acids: CSAGDSMF.

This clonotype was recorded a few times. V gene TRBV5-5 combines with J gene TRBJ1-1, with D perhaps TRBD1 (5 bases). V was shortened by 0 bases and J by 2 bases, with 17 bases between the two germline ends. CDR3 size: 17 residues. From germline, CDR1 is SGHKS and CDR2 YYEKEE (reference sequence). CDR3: CASSLGQGWNFNTEAFF. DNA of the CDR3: TGTGCCAGCAGCTTGGGGCAGGGCTGGAACTTCAACACTGAAGCTTTCTTT.

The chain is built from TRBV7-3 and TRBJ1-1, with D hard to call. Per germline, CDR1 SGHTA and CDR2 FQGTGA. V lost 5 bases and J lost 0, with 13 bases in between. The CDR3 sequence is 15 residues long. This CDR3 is CASSPQAGVNTEAFF. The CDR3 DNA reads TGTGCCAGCAGCCCACAAGCCGGGGTGAACACTGAAGCTTTCTTT. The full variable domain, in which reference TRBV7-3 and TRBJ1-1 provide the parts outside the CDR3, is GAGVSQTPSNKVTEKGKYVELRCDPISGHTALYWYRQSLGQGPEFLIYFQGTGAADDSGLPNDRFFAVRPEGSVSTLKIQRTERGDSAVYLCASSPQAGVNTEAFFGQGTRLTVV.

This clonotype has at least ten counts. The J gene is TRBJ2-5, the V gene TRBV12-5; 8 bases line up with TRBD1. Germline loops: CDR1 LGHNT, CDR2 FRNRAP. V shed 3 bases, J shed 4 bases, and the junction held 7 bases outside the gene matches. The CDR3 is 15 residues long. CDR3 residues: CASGLGTGGGETQYF. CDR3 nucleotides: TGTGCTAGTGGTTTAGGGACAGGCGGAGGAGAGACCCAGTACTTC.

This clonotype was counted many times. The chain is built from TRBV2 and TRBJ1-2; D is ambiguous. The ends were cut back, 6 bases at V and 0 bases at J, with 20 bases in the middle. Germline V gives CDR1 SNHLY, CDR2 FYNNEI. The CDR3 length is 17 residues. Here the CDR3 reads CASRAPGRSLANYGYTF. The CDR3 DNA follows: TGTGCCAGCAGGGCCCCCGGACGCTCTCTGGCTAACTATGGCTACACCTTC.

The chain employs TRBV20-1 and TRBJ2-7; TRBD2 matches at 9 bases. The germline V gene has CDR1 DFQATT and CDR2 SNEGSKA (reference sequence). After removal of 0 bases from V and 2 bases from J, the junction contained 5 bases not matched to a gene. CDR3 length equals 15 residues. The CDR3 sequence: CSAREIAGEPYEQYF. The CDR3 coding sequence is TGCAGTGCTAGAGAGATAGCGGGAGAACCCTACGAGCAGTACTTC.

Here the CDR3 reads CASSSEPRGGTDTQYF. CDR3 nucleotide sequence: TGCGCCAGCAGCTCCGAGCCGCGGGGGGGCACAGATACGCAGTATTTT. The rearrangement links TRBV5-1 to TRBJ2-3, with 8 bases matching TRBD2. Germline assignment: CDR1 SGHRS and CDR2 YFSETQ. The CDR3 is 16 amino acids. Losses at the gene ends were 3 bases for V and 1 base for J; bases not matched to a gene: 7.

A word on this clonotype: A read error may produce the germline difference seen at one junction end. CDR3 coding DNA: TGTGCCTGCAGCTCCACCGCCCGGGGGACCACAGATACGCAGTATTTT. As protein: CACSSTARGTTDTQYF. The V gene is TRBV9, the J gene TRBJ2-3, with a tentative D call TRBD2 (6 bases). Germline-derived CDR1 and CDR2 are SGDLS and YYNGEE. The CDR3 is 16 residues long.

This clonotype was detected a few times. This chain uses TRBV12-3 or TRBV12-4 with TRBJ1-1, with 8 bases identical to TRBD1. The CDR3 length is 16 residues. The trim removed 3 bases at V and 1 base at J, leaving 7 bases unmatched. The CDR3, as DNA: TGTGCCAGCAGTTTGCGAGCCAGGGGGCCGAACACTGAAGCTTTCTTT. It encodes CASSLRARGPNTEAFF.

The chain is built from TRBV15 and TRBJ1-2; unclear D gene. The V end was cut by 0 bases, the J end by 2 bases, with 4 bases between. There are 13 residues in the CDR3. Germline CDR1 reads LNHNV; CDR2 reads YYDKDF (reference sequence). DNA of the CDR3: TGTGCCACCAGCAGAGATAAGAACTATGGCTACACCTTC. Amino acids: CATSRDKNYGYTF. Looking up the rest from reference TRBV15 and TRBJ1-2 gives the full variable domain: DAMVIQNPRYQVTQFGKPVTLSCSQTLNHNVMYWYQQKSSQAPKLLFHYYDKDFNNEADTPDNFQSRRPNTSFCFLDIRSPGLGDTAMYLCATSRDKNYGYTFGSGTRLTVV.

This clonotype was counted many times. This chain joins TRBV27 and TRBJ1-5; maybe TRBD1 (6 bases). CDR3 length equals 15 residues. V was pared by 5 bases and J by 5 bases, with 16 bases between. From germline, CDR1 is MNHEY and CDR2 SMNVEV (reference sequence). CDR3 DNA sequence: TGTGCCAGCAGTGAAATGGGACGGACAGATCAGCCCCAGCATTTT. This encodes CASSEMGRTDQPQHF.

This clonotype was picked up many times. CDR3 DNA sequence: TGCAGTGCTAGAGATCGAAACATTCTCGAAGCTTTCTTT. Translated, it gives CSARDRNILEAFF. This chain uses TRBV20-1 with TRBJ1-1, with D unresolved. The CDR3 loop spans 13 amino acids. The ends were cut back, 0 bases at V and 8 bases at J, with 13 bases in the middle. The germline V gene has CDR1 DFQATT and CDR2 SNEGSKA (reference sequence).

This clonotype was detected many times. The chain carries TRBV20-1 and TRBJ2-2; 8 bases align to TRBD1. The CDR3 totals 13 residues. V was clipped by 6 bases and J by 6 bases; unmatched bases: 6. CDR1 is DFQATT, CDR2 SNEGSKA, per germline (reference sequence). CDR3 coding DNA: TGCAGTGCACCGGACAGGGAATCCGGGGAGCTGTTTTTT. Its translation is CSAPDRESGELFF.

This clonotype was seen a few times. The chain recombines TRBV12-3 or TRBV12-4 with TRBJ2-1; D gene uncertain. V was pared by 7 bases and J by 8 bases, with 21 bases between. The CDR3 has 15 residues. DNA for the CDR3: TGTGCCAGCACCCTCGGACGGTGGTCGTGGTATGAGCAGTTCTTC. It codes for CASTLGRWSWYEQFF.

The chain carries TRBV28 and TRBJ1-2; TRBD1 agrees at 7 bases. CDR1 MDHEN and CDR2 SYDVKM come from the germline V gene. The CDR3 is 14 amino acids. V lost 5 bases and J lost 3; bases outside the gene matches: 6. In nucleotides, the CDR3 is TGTGCCAGCAGTCCAGGGGGAGAGGACTATGGCTACACCTTC. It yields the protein CASSPGGEDYGYTF.

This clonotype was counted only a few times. CDR3 residues: CASSSSGALNVNEQFF. The CDR3 DNA reads as TGTGCCAGCAGCTCTTCAGGGGCACTTAACGTGAATGAGCAGTTCTTC. The gene calls are TRBV7-8 and TRBJ2-1; D perhaps matches TRBD1 (6 bases). Germline V gives CDR1 SGHVS, CDR2 FQNEAQ. CDR3 length: 16 residues. Trimming took off 4 bases at V and 7 bases at J, with 20 bases between the two ends.

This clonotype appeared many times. The CDR3 DNA reads TGCGCCAGCACCCTGGCTGCGGGAGCGCGCGAGCAGTACTTC. It codes for CASTLAAGAREQYF. The chain has TRBV5-1 and TRBJ2-7; 7 bases are shared with TRBD2. The germline CDR1 and CDR2 sequences are SGHRS and YFSETQ. The CDR3 covers 14 residues. J gave up 6 bases and V 6 bases, and 12 bases lay outside the gene matches.

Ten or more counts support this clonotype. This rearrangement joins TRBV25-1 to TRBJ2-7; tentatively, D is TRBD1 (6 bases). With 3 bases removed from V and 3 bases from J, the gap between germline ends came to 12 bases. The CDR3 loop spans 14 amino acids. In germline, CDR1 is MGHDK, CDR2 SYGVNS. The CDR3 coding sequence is TGTGCCAGCAGTGAGGCAGGGGTGAACTACGAGCAGTACTTC. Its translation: CASSEAGVNYEQYF.

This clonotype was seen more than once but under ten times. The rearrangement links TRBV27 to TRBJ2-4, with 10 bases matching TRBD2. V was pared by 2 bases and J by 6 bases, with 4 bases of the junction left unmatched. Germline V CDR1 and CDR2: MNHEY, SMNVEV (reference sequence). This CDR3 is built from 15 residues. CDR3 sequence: CASSLLAGAGNIQYF. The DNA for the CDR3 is TGTGCCAGCAGTTTACTAGCGGGAGCGGGAAACATTCAGTACTTC.

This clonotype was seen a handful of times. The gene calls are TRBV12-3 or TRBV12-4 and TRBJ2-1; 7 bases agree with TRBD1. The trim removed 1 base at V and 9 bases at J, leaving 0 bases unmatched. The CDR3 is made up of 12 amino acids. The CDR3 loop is CASSLDRGEQFF. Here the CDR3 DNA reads TGTGCCAGCAGTTTAGACAGGGGTGAGCAGTTCTTC.

The CDR3 spells CASSPTPAGAGDTQYF. CDR3 nucleotides: TGTGCCAGCAGTCCCACCCCAGCGGGAGCAGGAGATACGCAGTATTTT. The chain uses TRBV6-6 and TRBJ2-3, with 8 bases identical to TRBD2. The trim removed 5 bases at V and 5 bases at J, leaving 12 bases unmatched. Germline-derived CDR1 and CDR2 are MNHNY and SVGAGI (reference sequence). This CDR3 region has 16 residues.